The 11 T cell receptor beta chains below come from one sample, sequenced in a study of early T cells in non-severe SARS-CoV-2 infection. TCRdb fed the 5' RACE reads into MiXCR, producing one record per CDR3 protein. The sample records under 95,000 distinct CDR3 sequences, more than 12% being singletons. Sequencing was done on a sample of whole blood. These receptors were collected from an adult who was a healthcare worker with PCR-confirmed SARS-CoV-2 infection or an uninfected control (not recorded which).

CDR3 nucleotides: TGTGCCAGCAGCCAAGACGTAACAGGGTTTAGGGGAAAAAAACTGTTTTTT. Protein sequence: CASSQDVTGFRGKKLFF. The genes are TRBV4-2 and TRBJ1-4; a weak D match, TRBD1 (6 bases). The CDR3 has 17 amino acids. V gave up 0 bases and J gave up 9 bases, with 20 bases separating them. Germline V CDR1 and CDR2: LGHNA, YNFKEQ.

This clonotype has a count of ten or more. CDR3 residues: CASSPMAGAYHEQYF. CDR3 nucleotides: TGTGCCAGCAGTCCCATGGCAGGGGCTTACCACGAGCAGTACTTC. The chain couples TRBV9 to TRBJ2-7; D is possibly TRBD1 (6 bases). The germline CDR1 and CDR2 sequences are SGDLS and YYNGEE. Between the trimmed V and J ends, which lost 5 bases and 5 bases, there was a span of 20 bases. CDR3 size: 15 residues.

This clonotype was seen a handful of times. The rearrangement uses TRBV29-1 and TRBJ1-1; D gene unclear. CDR3 size: 11 residues. V was pared by 7 bases and J by 3 bases, with 9 bases between. The germline V gene has CDR1 SQVTM and CDR2 ANQGSEA. The CDR3 loop reads CSAGPDTEAFF. The CDR3 nucleotides are TGCAGCGCTGGGCCGGACACTGAAGCTTTCTTT.

There are a few counts of this clonotype. The chain has TRBV4-1 and TRBJ2-5; 13 positions agree with TRBD2. CDR1 MGHRA and CDR2 YSYEKL come from the germline V gene. J was trimmed by 5 bases and V by 5 bases; bases with no gene match: 29. CDR3 size: 23 residues. For the CDR3, the DNA is TGCGCCAGCAGCTTTACACCGGGACTAGCGGGAAATGCAAGTCCGAGAGCATGGGAGACCCAGTACTTC. This gives the protein CASSFTPGLAGNASPRAWETQYF.

This clonotype has a handful of counts. The J gene is TRBJ1-1, the V gene TRBV9; no definite D call. This CDR3 region has 15 residues. CDR1 and CDR2 (germline): SGDLS, YYNGEE. V lost 2 bases to trimming and J lost 4 bases, with 15 bases between them. CDR3 sequence reads: CASSVSGRIPTEAFF. The CDR3, as DNA: TGTGCCAGCAGCGTTAGCGGACGGATCCCCACTGAAGCTTTCTTT.

This CDR3 reads CSASPIAGGGEQYF. The DNA for the CDR3 is TGCAGTGCTAGCCCCATAGCGGGAGGCGGCGAGCAGTACTTC. The V and J genes are TRBV20-1 and TRBJ2-7; 10 bases are shared with TRBD2. The CDR3 sequence is 14 residues long. Germline V gene data show CDR1 as DFQATT and CDR2 as SNEGSKA (reference sequence). V gave up 3 bases and J gave up 6 bases; unmatched junction bases: 8.

This clonotype was counted only a few times. This chain joins TRBV7-2 and TRBJ2-3; D is perhaps TRBD2 (6 bases). CDR1 is SGHTA and CDR2 is FQGNSA in the germline V gene. This CDR3 contains 14 residues. V lost 4 bases and J 6 bases, leaving 14 bases between the germline ends. CDR3 sequence: CASSSTGVRDTQYF. DNA for the CDR3: TGTGCCAGCAGCTCAACGGGAGTTCGGGATACGCAGTATTTT. Full variable domain (missing parts from reference TRBV7-2 and TRBJ2-3): GAGVSQSPSNKVTEKGKDVELRCDPISGHTALYWYRQSLGQGLEFLIYFQGNSAPDKSGLPSDRFSAERTGGSVSTLTIQRTQQEDSAVYLCASSSTGVRDTQYFGPGTRLTVL.

This clonotype was picked up many times. The chain couples TRBV2 to TRBJ2-5; 10 bases line up with TRBD1. With 6 bases clipped from V and 5 bases from J, the junction kept 12 bases outside the gene matches. The length of the CDR3 is 16 residues. Germline V gene sequence: CDR1 SNHLY, CDR2 FYNNEI. The CDR3 loop is CASRADRGLLVETQYF. The CDR3 DNA sequence: TGTGCCAGCAGGGCAGACAGGGGGCTCTTGGTGGAGACCCAGTACTTC. Combining the CDR3 with reference TRBV2 and TRBJ2-5 gives the whole variable domain EPEVTQTPSHQVTQMGQEVILRCVPISNHLYFYWYRQILGQKVEFLVSFYNNEISEKSEIFDDQFSVERPDGSNFTLKIRSTKLEDSAMYFCASRADRGLLVETQYFGPGTRLLVL.

This clonotype was observed a handful of times. V and J are TRBV24-1 and TRBJ2-1, with 9 bases aligning to TRBD2. The CDR3 spans 15 residues. Germline CDR1 and CDR2: KGHDR and SFDVKD. V lost 5 bases to trimming and J lost 2 bases; unmatched junction nucleotides: 3. The CDR3 loop is CATSGGGRAYNEQFF. CDR3 nucleotide sequence: TGTGCCACCAGTGGGGGCGGGAGGGCCTACAATGAGCAGTTCTTC.

The sample holds a few counts of this clonotype. The chain recombines TRBV7-9 with TRBJ1-1; D is uncertain. V lost 5 bases and J 10 bases, leaving 2 bases between the germline ends. The CDR3 extends over 8 amino acids. Germline V gene sequence: CDR1 SEHNR, CDR2 FQNEAQ (reference sequence). CDR3 in DNA: TGTGCCAGCAGCCCAGCTTTCTTT. Translated, it gives CASSPAFF.

The rearrangement links TRBV28 to TRBJ2-1; 10 bases map to TRBD1. The CDR3 consists of 19 residues. CDR1 and CDR2 from the germline V gene are MDHEN and SYDVKM. Germline trimming cut 6 bases from V and 1 base from J; bases unmatched to any gene: 15. DNA of the CDR3: TGTGCCAGCAGAGTTCGCCTTGTGGGACAGGGGTCTTCCTACAATGAGCAGTTCTTC. Translating it yields CASRVRLVGQGSSYNEQFF.